This TCR beta chain was captured in a study of T cell responses to AZD1222 COVID-19 vaccine. The CDR3 consists of 16 residues. V shed 5 bases, J shed 6 bases, and the junction held 15 bases outside the gene matches. Looked up from germline, CDR1 is SGHTA and CDR2 is FQGNSA. TCRdb keeps only in-frame clones here, not all; method: immunoSEQ multiplex PCR. The sample lists approximately 60,000 clones; over 70% were seen once. This receptor was identified in an adult in good health. The gene calls are TRBV7-2 and TRBJ2-7, with 8 bases lining up with TRBD2. Sequenced material: peripheral blood, taken on day 0 of AZD1222 vaccination. As DNA, the CDR3 is TGTGCCAGCAGCGATCTTATGTCCTTCCGGGGGGGCGAGCAGTACTTC. Translating gives CASSDLMSFRGGEQYF.